Below, 17 T cell receptor beta chains from the same sample are listed, as sequenced in a study of a mutant IDH1 vaccine in newly diagnosed glioma. Time point in this sample: week 47, end of study. Vaccination used 300 ug of mutant IDH1 20-mer peptide per dose, with topical imiquimod. Their specific antigens are unknown. TCRdb's copy holds only in-frame clones and misses some; the assay was immunoSEQ multiplex PCR. This sample has 50,000 to 70,000 clones, with over 80% found just once. The source was PBMCs, collected from a glioma patient whose treatment included an IDH1 peptide vaccine. These receptors were obtained from a woman between 45 and 65 years old with glioma.

The chain joins TRBV14 to TRBJ1-2, with 7 bases matching TRBD1. J was trimmed by 3 bases and V by 3 bases; bases with no gene match: 10. This CDR3 has 16 residues. From germline, CDR1 is SGHDN and CDR2 FVKESK. Here the CDR3 reads CASSQTGTALHYGYTF. The CDR3 nucleotides read TGTGCCAGCAGCCAGACAGGGACAGCTCTACACTATGGCTACACCTTC. The entire variable domain, with the rest obtained from reference TRBV14 and TRBJ1-2, is as follows: EAGVTQFPSHSVIEKGQTVTLRCDPISGHDNLYWYRRVMGKEIKFLLHFVKESKQDESGMPNNRFLAERTGGTYSTLKVQPAELEDSGVYFCASSQTGTALHYGYTFGSGTRLTVV.

The chain has TRBV10-1 and TRBJ2-3, with 7 bases lining up with TRBD2. In germline, CDR1 is WNHNN, CDR2 SYGVQD (reference sequence). V trimming: 0 bases; J trimming: 6 bases; junction bases outside the gene matches: 6. This CDR3 contains 15 residues. CDR3 sequence: CASSESTGGVDTQYF. The CDR3 bases are TGCGCCAGCAGTGAGTCGACGGGGGGAGTTGATACGCAGTATTTT.

J is TRBJ2-5 and V is TRBV2; 10 nucleotides align to TRBD2. V lost 9 bases, J lost 2 bases, and 9 bases stayed unmatched. The CDR3 sequence is 15 residues long. The germline gives CDR1 SNHLY, CDR2 FYNNEI. The CDR3 spells CASGIAGGNQETQYF. CDR3 nucleotides: TGTGCCAGTGGGATAGCGGGGGGTAATCAAGAGACCCAGTACTTC.

Here the CDR3 reads CASSFGQRGEKLFF. The CDR3 nucleotides read TGTGCCAGCAGCTTTGGCCAGAGAGGTGAAAAACTGTTTTTT. This chain links TRBV5-6 with TRBJ1-4, with D unclear. Germline V gene lookup returns CDR1 SGHDT and CDR2 YYEEEE. This CDR3 has 14 residues. V gave up 2 bases and J gave up 7 bases, with 12 bases separating them.

V usage is TRBV6-6 and J usage is TRBJ1-6; D unresolved. Trimming pared 8 bases from V and 6 bases from J, leaving 5 bases between. The CDR3 has 11 amino acids. Germline V gives CDR1 MNHNY, CDR2 SVGAGI (reference sequence). CDR3 amino acids: CASAGNSPLHF. CDR3 bases: TGTGCCAGCGCTGGTAATTCACCCCTCCACTTT.

The chain carries TRBV29-1 and TRBJ2-1, with D possibly TRBD2 on 5 matching bases. The CDR3 contains 14 residues. V gave up 1 base and J gave up 0 bases, with 7 bases separating them. Germline V CDR1 and CDR2: SQVTM, ANQGSEA. CDR3 residues: CSVEVGSSYNEQFF. In nucleotides, the CDR3 is TGCAGCGTTGAAGTGGGGAGCTCCTACAATGAGCAGTTCTTC.

The chain uses TRBV6-6 and TRBJ1-4; D not resolved. The CDR3 is made up of 15 amino acids. Germline V lookup: CDR1 MNHNY, CDR2 SVGAGI (reference sequence). Trimming pared 2 bases from V and 7 bases from J, leaving 14 bases between. CDR3 sequence reads: CASSYNTRGGEKLFF. The CDR3 nucleotides are TGTGCCAGCAGTTACAACACCCGGGGTGGTGAAAAACTGTTTTTT.

The gene calls are TRBV5-4 and TRBJ1-1; weak D call: TRBD1 (5 bases). Germline V lookup: CDR1 SGHNT, CDR2 YYREEE (reference sequence). The CDR3 sequence is 12 residues long. V was pared by 5 bases and J by 11 bases, with 16 bases between. CDR3 nucleotide sequence: TGTGCCAGCAGTTCAGACAGCATGGCCGCTTTCTTT. Protein product: CASSSDSMAAFF.

This clone has a single count. CDR3 residues: CASSRGSGELFF. The CDR3 DNA reads TGTGCCAGCAGTCGGGGGTCCGGGGAGCTGTTTTTT. The genes are TRBV6-1 and TRBJ2-2, with TRBD2 as a possible D gene (6 bases). Germline CDR1 MNHNS, CDR2 SASEGT. The CDR3 extends over 12 amino acids. Trimming left V 5 bases short and J 6 bases short, with 7 bases between.

The gene calls are TRBV11-2 and TRBJ1-1; TRBD1 might be the D (5 bases). Trimming shortened V by 3 bases and J by 2 bases, and 10 bases separated the two germline ends. From germline, CDR1 is SGHAT and CDR2 FQNNGV. The CDR3 runs to 14 residues. CDR3 coding DNA: TGTGCCAGCAGCTTTCAGGGACCCAACACTGAAGCTTTCTTT. Residues: CASSFQGPNTEAFF.

This clone has just a few counts. The V and J genes are TRBV7-2 and TRBJ1-1; D uncertain. V lost 3 bases and J 1 base, leaving 6 bases between the germline ends. CDR3 length equals 13 residues. Germline CDR1 SGHTA, CDR2 FQGNSA. The CDR3, as DNA: TGTGCCAGCAGCTTTTCCGAGAACACTGAAGCTTTCTTT. This sequence encodes CASSFSENTEAFF.

This clone was counted once. The V gene is TRBV19, the J gene TRBJ1-2; D not resolved. The germline gives CDR1 LNHDA, CDR2 SQIVND (reference sequence). The V and J ends lost 3 bases and 2 bases respectively, with 7 bases between them. The CDR3 contains 13 residues. The CDR3 is CASSMFSNYGYTF. CDR3 nucleotide sequence: TGTGCCAGTAGTATGTTTTCCAACTATGGCTACACCTTC.

The chain employs TRBV6-5 and TRBJ1-1; D is perhaps TRBD1 (5 bases). Germline V gives CDR1 MNHEY, CDR2 SVGAGI. The CDR3 loop spans 12 amino acids. V was shortened by 3 bases and J by 4 bases, with 6 bases between the two germline ends. The CDR3 nucleotides are TGTGCCAGCAGTTATGGGGGCACTGAAGCTTTCTTT. Residues: CASSYGGTEAFF.

This chain joins TRBV10-3 and TRBJ2-2; 11 bases fit TRBD1. Trimming at V came to 4 bases and at J to 8 bases, leaving 6 bases not matched to a gene. Germline values: CDR1 ENHRY, CDR2 SYGVKD. The CDR3 is 15 residues long. The CDR3 DNA sequence: TGTGCCATCAGTGGGCAGGACAGGGGGCTGGGGGAGCTGTTTTTT. Its translation is CAISGQDRGLGELFF.

The chain links TRBV13 to TRBJ2-5; 9 positions match TRBD2. J lost 5 bases, V lost 5 bases, and 12 bases had no gene match. Germline CDR1 reads PRHDT; CDR2 reads FYEKMQ (reference sequence). The CDR3 is 16 amino acids. The CDR3 DNA sequence: TGTGCCAGCAGCCTAAGTCTGCGGGGGGGCGTTGAGACCCAGTACTTC. This codes for CASSLSLRGGVETQYF.

The CDR3 loop is CASSPRQAAGQPQHF. The CDR3 DNA is TGTGCCAGCAGCCCTCGACAGGCGGCGGGGCAGCCCCAGCATTTT. The rearrangement links TRBV6-5 to TRBJ1-5; TRBD1 might be the D (6 bases). V was trimmed by 6 bases and J by 7 bases, leaving 19 bases between them. CDR3 length equals 15 residues. Germline V gene lookup returns CDR1 MNHEY and CDR2 SVGAGI.

This clone has only one observation. The CDR3 DNA reads TGTGCCAGTAGTATGACTAGCGGAGAGAACGAGCAGTACTTC. The encoded protein is CASSMTSGENEQYF. The genes are TRBV19 and TRBJ2-7; 9 positions agree with TRBD2. CDR1 and CDR2 (germline): LNHDA, SQIVND (reference sequence). This CDR3 comprises 14 residues. With 3 bases clipped from V and 5 bases from J, the junction kept 5 bases outside the gene matches. Filled out from reference TRBV19 and TRBJ2-7, the complete variable domain reads DGGITQSPKYLFRKEGQNVTLSCEQNLNHDAMYWYRQDPGQGLRLIYYSQIVNDFQKGDIAEGYSVSREKKESFPLTVTSAQKNPTAFYLCASSMTSGENEQYFGPGTRLTVT.